This T cell receptor (beta chain) was recorded in a study of T cell clonality in common variable immunodeficiency. Study-level points and caveats: CVID subjects shared fewer TCRbeta clones than healthy controls did. Reportedly, TCR beta sequences from common variable immunodeficiency showed fewer deletions and N-nucleotide insertions. CVID subjects showed higher TCRbeta clonality than healthy controls. The cause of increased CVID clonality remains unclear without subpopulation sequencing.

This clone was counted at least ten times. The antigen is undetermined. The CDR3 end falls 3 residues outside the read, so it is completed with the germline J gene. Germline-derived CDR1 and CDR2 are MDHEN and SYDVKM. V was pared by 2 bases and J by 7 bases, with 8 bases of the junction left unmatched. The CDR3 loop spans 15 amino acids. This table comes from immunoSEQ multiplex PCR, and its TCRdb copy is limited to in-frame clones, with some not included. The record shows around 39,000 clones for this sample, with no singletons present. The gene calls are TRBV28 and TRBJ2-1; 7 nucleotides agree with TRBD1. The receptor was isolated from a person aged 18-69 years in good health. Source material: peripheral blood mononuclear cells. CDR3 protein: CASSLLNRGKNEQFF. The CDR3 bases that were read are TGTGCCAGCAGTTTACTTAACAGGGGAAAGAATGAG.